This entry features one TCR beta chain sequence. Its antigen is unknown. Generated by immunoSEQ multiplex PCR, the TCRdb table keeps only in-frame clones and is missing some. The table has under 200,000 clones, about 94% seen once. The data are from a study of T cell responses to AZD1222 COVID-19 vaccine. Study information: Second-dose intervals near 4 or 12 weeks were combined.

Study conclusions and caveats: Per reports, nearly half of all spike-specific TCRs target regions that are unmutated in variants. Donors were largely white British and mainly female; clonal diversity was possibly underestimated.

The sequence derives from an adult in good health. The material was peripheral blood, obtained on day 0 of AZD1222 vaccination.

The CDR3 DNA follows: TGTGCCAGCAGTTTACAAATAAACACTGAAGCTTTCTTT. This encodes CASSLQINTEAFF. V usage is TRBV27 and J usage is TRBJ1-1; D is unresolved. There are 13 residues in the CDR3. The V gene lost 2 bases and the J gene lost 2 bases, with 6 bases spanning the gap. CDR1 and CDR2 (germline): MNHEY, SMNVEV (reference sequence).